The 9 T cell receptor beta chains below all came from one sample that was sequenced in a study of CD8+ T cells in alopecia areata. Following RNA extraction, reverse transcription yielded cDNA that acted as the sequencing template. Sequencing was performed with immunoSEQ multiplex PCR; in TCRdb, only in-frame clones are kept and a portion is missing. The sample yields 220,000 or so clones, about 60% seen once. The sequencing used CD4+ T cells sorted from blood, collected at week 0. All receptors derive from a human donor with alopecia areata.

This clone was counted a few times. At the DNA level, this CDR3 is encoded by other sequences in the same sample as well. CDR3 sequence reads: CAWSVQGTGELFF. The CDR3 nucleotides are TGTGCCTGGAGTGTACAAGGAACCGGGGAGCTGTTTTTT. The chain employs TRBV30 and TRBJ2-2; no clear D. The CDR3 has 13 residues. V lost 0 bases and J lost 5, with 7 bases in between. The germline gives CDR1 GTSNPN, CDR2 SVGIG (reference sequence). Complete variable domain (other parts from reference TRBV30 and TRBJ2-2): SQTIHQWPATLVQPVGSPLSLECTVEGTSNPNLYWYRQAAGRGLQLLFYSVGIGQISSEVPQNLSASRPQDRQFILSSKKLLLSDSGFYLCAWSVQGTGELFFGEGSRLTVL.

The chain carries TRBV4-1 and TRBJ1-2; 7 bases align to TRBD1. Trimming at V came to 7 bases and at J to 0 bases, leaving 11 bases not matched to a gene. CDR3 size: 16 residues. Germline CDR1 is MGHRA and CDR2 is YSYEKL. CDR3 DNA sequence: TGCGCCAGCAAATGGACAGGAGCAGCGACTAACTATGGCTACACCTTC. Translating it yields CASKWTGAATNYGYTF.

The gene calls are TRBV30 and TRBJ1-1, with D perhaps matching TRBD1 (6 bases). The germline V and J ends were trimmed by 1 base and 3 bases, with 12 bases remaining between them. Germline CDR1 GTSNPN, CDR2 SVGIG (reference sequence). The length of the CDR3 is 14 residues. This CDR3 is CAWSAGAIDTEAFF. The DNA of the CDR3 is TGTGCCTGGAGTGCAGGGGCTATTGACACTGAAGCTTTCTTT.

The chain combines TRBV7-6 with TRBJ2-3, with a weak D call TRBD2 (5 bases). The V gene's germline CDR1 is SGHVS and CDR2 FNYEAQ. Trimming took off 5 bases at V and 8 bases at J, with 14 bases between the two ends. There are 13 residues in the CDR3. The CDR3 DNA reads TGTGCCAGCAGCCGGAACGAGGGTGGTACGCAGTATTTT. Its translation: CASSRNEGGTQYF.

The rearrangement links TRBV9 to TRBJ1-4, with 7 bases identical to TRBD1. V gave up 2 bases and J gave up 12 bases; unmatched junction bases: 10. In germline, CDR1 is SGDLS, CDR2 YYNGEE. This CDR3 is 14 amino acids long. CDR3 loop: CASSVDRATRQLFF. In nucleotides, the CDR3 is TGTGCCAGCAGCGTTGACAGGGCTACTAGGCAACTGTTTTTT. Full variable domain (remainder filled in from reference TRBV9 and TRBJ1-4): DSGVTQTPKHLITATGQRVTLRCSPRSGDLSVYWYQQSLDQGLQFLIQYYNGEERAKGNILERFSAQQFPDLHSELNLSSLELGDSALYFCASSVDRATRQLFFGSGTQLSVL.

The chain employs TRBV30 and TRBJ2-3; 9 bases agree with TRBD1. Germline values: CDR1 GTSNPN, CDR2 SVGIG (reference sequence). The J segment lost 3 bases and the V segment lost 2 bases, leaving 6 bases of the junction unmatched. The CDR3 runs to 15 residues. DNA for the CDR3: TGTGCCTGGAGTTCTGGGACAGGGATAACAGATACGCAGTATTTT. It codes for CAWSSGTGITDTQYF.

The chain links TRBV30 to TRBJ2-1; 7 nucleotides agree with TRBD1. Germline V gene lookup returns CDR1 GTSNPN and CDR2 SVGIG (reference sequence). V gave up 2 bases and J gave up 5 bases; unmatched junction bases: 9. The CDR3 extends over 15 amino acids. For the CDR3, the DNA is TGTGCCTGGAGTTCGTACCGGGACAGAGACAATGAGCAGTTCTTC. It is translated as CAWSSYRDRDNEQFF.

This clone has more than one count but fewer than ten. The chain couples TRBV6-6 to TRBJ1-1, with 8 bases matching TRBD1. Trimming removed 5 bases from V and 2 bases from J; junction bases left unmatched: 10. CDR3 length: 16 residues. Germline V CDR1 and CDR2: MNHNY, SVGAGI (reference sequence). This chain's CDR3 is CASSRQGKLSNTEAFF. As DNA, the CDR3 is TGTGCCAGCAGTAGACAGGGGAAGCTGAGTAACACTGAAGCTTTCTTT.

This clone turned up a few times. The chain employs TRBV13 and TRBJ1-5; D might be TRBD1 (5 bases). The germline V gene encodes CDR1 PRHDT and CDR2 FYEKMQ (reference sequence). V lost 5 bases and J 8 bases, leaving 16 bases between the germline ends. The CDR3 is 14 residues long. The CDR3 DNA sequence: TGTGCCAGCAGCCAAGACAGTAGTGGTGAGCCCCAGCATTTT. The encoded protein is CASSQDSSGEPQHF.